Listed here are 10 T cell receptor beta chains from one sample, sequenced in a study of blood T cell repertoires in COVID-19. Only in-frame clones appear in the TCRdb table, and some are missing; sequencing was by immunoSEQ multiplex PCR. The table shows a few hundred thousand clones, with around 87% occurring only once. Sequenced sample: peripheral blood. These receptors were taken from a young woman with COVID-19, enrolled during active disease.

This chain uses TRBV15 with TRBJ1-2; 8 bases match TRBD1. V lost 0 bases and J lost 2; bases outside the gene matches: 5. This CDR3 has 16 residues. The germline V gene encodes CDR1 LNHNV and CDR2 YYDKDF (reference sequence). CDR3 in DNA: TGTGCCACCAGCAGAGACCTCGGACAGGGCAACTATGGCTACACCTTC. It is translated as CATSRDLGQGNYGYTF.

The CDR3 spells CASSAETSGRYGEQYF. Written as DNA, the CDR3 is TGTGCCAGTAGTGCCGAGACTAGCGGGAGATATGGCGAGCAGTACTTC. The rearrangement links TRBV19 to TRBJ2-7; TRBD2 matches at 12 bases. The germline V gene encodes CDR1 LNHDA and CDR2 SQIVND (reference sequence). The CDR3 has 16 residues. After removal of 5 bases from V and 6 bases from J, the junction contained 11 bases not matched to a gene.

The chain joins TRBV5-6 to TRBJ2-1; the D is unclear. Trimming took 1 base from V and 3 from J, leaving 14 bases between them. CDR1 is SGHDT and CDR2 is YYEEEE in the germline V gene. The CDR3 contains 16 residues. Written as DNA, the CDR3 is TGTGCCAGCAGCTTGATCGTCAGGAAAGTCTACAATGAGCAGTTCTTC. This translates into CASSLIVRKVYNEQFF. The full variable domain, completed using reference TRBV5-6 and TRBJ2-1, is DAGVTQSPTHLIKTRGQQVTLRCSPKSGHDTVSWYQQALGQGPQFIFQYYEEEERQRGNFPDRFSGHQFPNYSSELNVNALLLGDSALYLCASSLIVRKVYNEQFFGPGTRLTVL.

CDR3 in amino acids: CASSRDREEEETQYF. In DNA form, the CDR3 reads TGTGCCAGTAGTAGGGACAGGGAAGAGGAAGAGACCCAGTACTTC. The chain carries TRBV19 and TRBJ2-5; 9 bases agree with TRBD1. With V trimmed by 4 bases and J by 3 bases, 6 bases remained unmatched. Germline CDR1 reads LNHDA; CDR2 reads SQIVND (reference sequence). This CDR3 has 15 residues.

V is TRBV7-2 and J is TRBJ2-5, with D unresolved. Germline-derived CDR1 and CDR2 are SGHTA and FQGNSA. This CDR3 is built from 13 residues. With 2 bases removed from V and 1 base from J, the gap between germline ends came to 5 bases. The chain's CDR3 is CASSLRLQETQYF. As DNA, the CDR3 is TGTGCCAGCAGCTTACGTCTCCAAGAGACCCAGTACTTC.

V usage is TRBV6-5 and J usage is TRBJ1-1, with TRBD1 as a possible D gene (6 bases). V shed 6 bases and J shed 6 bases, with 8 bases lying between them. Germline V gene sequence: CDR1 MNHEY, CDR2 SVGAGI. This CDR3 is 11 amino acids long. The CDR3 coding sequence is TGTGCCAGCAGCCGACAGGCTGAAGCTTTCTTT. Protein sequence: CASSRQAEAFF.

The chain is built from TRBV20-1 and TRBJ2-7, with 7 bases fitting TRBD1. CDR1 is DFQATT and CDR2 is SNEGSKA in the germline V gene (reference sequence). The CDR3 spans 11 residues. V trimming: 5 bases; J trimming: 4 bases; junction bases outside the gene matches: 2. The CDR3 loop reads CSAPQGYEQYF. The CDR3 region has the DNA TGCAGTGCTCCACAGGGGTACGAGCAGTACTTC.

CDR3 residues: CAWSVQTYNEQFF. CDR3 DNA: TGTGCCTGGAGTGTACAGACCTACAATGAGCAGTTCTTC. The chain links TRBV30 to TRBJ2-1; no clear D gene. The CDR3 is 13 residues long. V shed 0 bases and J shed 2 bases, with 5 bases lying between them. Germline-derived CDR1 and CDR2 are GTSNPN and SVGIG (reference sequence).

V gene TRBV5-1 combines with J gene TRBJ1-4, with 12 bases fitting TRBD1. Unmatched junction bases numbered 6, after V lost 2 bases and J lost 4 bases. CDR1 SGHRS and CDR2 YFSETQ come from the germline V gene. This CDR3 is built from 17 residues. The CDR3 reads CASSFGTGGDLNEKLFF. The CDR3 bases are TGCGCCAGCAGCTTCGGGACAGGGGGCGACCTTAATGAAAAACTGTTTTTT.

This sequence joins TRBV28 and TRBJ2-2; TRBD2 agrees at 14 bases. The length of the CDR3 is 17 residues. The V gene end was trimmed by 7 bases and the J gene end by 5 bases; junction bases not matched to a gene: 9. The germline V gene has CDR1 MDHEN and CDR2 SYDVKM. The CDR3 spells CASTAGTSGSGTGELFF. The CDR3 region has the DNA TGTGCCAGCACCGCCGGGACTAGCGGGAGTGGAACCGGGGAGCTGTTTTTT.